This T cell receptor (beta chain) was sequenced for a study of early T cells in non-severe SARS-CoV-2 infection. Each CDR3 protein gets one entry after TCRdb re-called the 5' RACE reads with MiXCR. The table lists tens of thousands of distinct CDR3 sequences, less than 15% of them singletons. With respect to this clonotype: A read error may be the cause here, since a much bigger clone is one base away.

The V gene's germline CDR1 is SNHLY and CDR2 FYNNEI. The length of the CDR3 is 15 residues. Sequenced material: whole blood. This sequence originates from an adult who was a healthcare worker with PCR-confirmed SARS-CoV-2 infection or an uninfected control (not recorded which). The chain links TRBV2 to TRBJ2-3, with 9 bases that match TRBD2. In DNA, the CDR3 is TGTACCAGCAGTTTATTTAGCGGGGGCGCAGATACGCAGTATTTT. Its protein is CTSSLFSGGADTQYF. The complete variable domain, with remaining parts taken from reference TRBV2 and TRBJ2-3, reads EPEVTQTPSHQVTQMGQEVILRCVPISNHLYFYWYRQILGQKVEFLVSFYNNEISEKSEIFDDQFSVERPDGSNFTLKIRSTKLEDSAMYFCTSSLFSGGADTQYFGPGTRLTVL.